This entry features one TCR beta chain sequence. It lacks a known antigen. No per-base quality is available; no much larger clone lies one base away. Libraries were made using the immunoSEQ multiplex PCR assay. As for how the authors treated the data: To diagnose cytomegalovirus status from the catalog of TCR beta chain sequences, a statistical classification framework was built. TCRdb's version of the immuneACCESS table is confined to in-frame rearrangements and falls short of the full clone set. An unresolved V gene accounts for under half of the shortfall where checked; the remainder is of unknown origin. That table supplies the V and J calls and clone size; D and trimming were determined from the DNA. This sample has some 310,000 clones in its table, and roughly 90% of those were observed once. The ten biggest clones cover more than 0.95% of the sample. This sample was taken from a study of cytomegalovirus exposure and HLA in healthy donors (TCRdb year 2017). About the study as a whole: According to a later analysis, the 120 or so validation repertoires were produced on the same platform as the roughly 720 repertoires of the first cohort. The study aimed to test whether signatures of past pathogen exposure could be identified by cataloging public T cell receptors. Besides the first cohort of 550 to 750 subjects, a separate validation cohort made up of 120 different subjects was used. High-throughput TCR immunosequencing, statistical association of individual TCRs with disease status, and machine learning were combined to predict cytomegalovirus infection status.

Including the terminal cysteine and phenylalanine, the CDR3 comprises 14 residues. The only DNA kept is the CDR3, 42 bases in frame from the first base. CDR1 and CDR2 are drawn from the germline V gene: MNHEY, SVGAGI. V is reduced by 6 bases and J by 0 bases, leaving a spacing of 8 bases between them. The donors were included in the validation cohort of some 110 subjects, a group kept apart from the roughly 680-subject first cohort. The research as a whole found: The study gave a list of about 170 TCR beta chains associated with cytomegalovirus. A later analysis found that TCRs clustered in the first cohort also tended to co-occur in the 120 validation repertoires, with approximately 93% of cluster scores above 0. A few of the identified cytomegalovirus-associated TCR beta chains were confirmed in vitro to be specific for cytomegalovirus antigens. The validation cohort had no HLA typing available for a later analysis, so co-occurrence within that cohort was assessed over all 120 or so repertoires. Cytomegalovirus status was reported to be diagnosed by the classifier with high specificity and sensitivity in both the original and validation cohorts. Most TCR sequences were seen in very few donors, while some public TCRs were found in many individuals. According to the authors, the approach could potentially be generalized to other disease states and immunological phenotypes.

Sequenced material: PBMCs. The chain was built from TRBV6-5 and TRBJ2-2, with no confident D gene call. The TCR originated in a man aged 25 to 40 in good health and CMV-seronegative. The nucleotides are TGTGCCAGCAGAGATAGCACGAACACCGGGGAGCTGTTTTTT. This translates into CASRDSTNTGELFF.